This is a list of T cell receptor beta chains from one sample in a study of T-cell reconstitution after alpha-beta-depleted transplantation in children. TCRdb reprocessed the PCR reads with MiXCR, giving one entry per CDR3 protein. The table includes 800,000 to 1,000,000 distinct CDR3 sequences, roughly 31% detected once. Sequences were derived from PBMCs, mostly from graft donor cells, sampled 360 days after TCRalphabeta/CD19-depleted stem cell transplant. The receptors were gathered from a boy under two years old who had a stem cell transplant for SCID, so the T cells may come from the graft donor. Each CDR3 is given with its conserved first and last residue. The D gene is left open where the match is weak. Some rows have no size entry. The others give once, few or many, or a class for an expanded clone.

TRBV9,NA,NA,TRBJ2-3,CASSVGIDTQYF,TGTGCCAGCAGCGTGGGGATTGATACGCAGTATTTT
TRBV6-5,NA,NA,TRBJ2-7,CASSLLGSNEQYF,TGTGCCAGCAGTCTGCTCGGGTCCAACGAGCAGTACTTC
TRBV4-2,NA,TRBD1,TRBJ1-6,CASSPTRQGNSPLHF,TGTGCCAGCAGCCCGACTAGACAGGGGAACTCACCCCTCCACTTT
TRBV10-3,many,NA,TRBJ1-1,CAISGGTEAFF,TGTGCCATCAGTGGAGGTACTGAAGCTTTCTTT
TRBV28,few,NA,TRBJ1-1,CASSKQGLLAFF,TGTGCCAGCAGTAAACAGGGCTTGCTAGCTTTCTTT
TRBV24-1,NA,NA,TRBJ2-3,CATSDHGRGQSGDTQYF,TGTGCCACCAGTGACCACGGGCGGGGGCAAAGCGGAGATACGCAGTATTTT
TRBV24-1,NA,TRBD2,TRBJ2-5,CATSGRLAGLQETQYF,TGTGCCACCAGTGGTCGACTAGCGGGGCTCCAAGAGACCCAGTACTTC
TRBV4-3,few,NA,TRBJ1-1,CASSQERGTEAFF,TGCGCCAGCAGCCAAGAACGGGGAACTGAAGCTTTCTTT
TRBV7-3,few,NA,TRBJ2-7,CASSLWTVRSYEQYF,TGTGCCAGCAGCCTCTGGACCGTTAGATCCTACGAGCAGTACTTC
TRBV29-1,NA,TRBD1,TRBJ2-5,CSVGPVTGAPLGKETQYF,TGCAGCGTTGGGCCCGTGACAGGGGCACCCCTAGGAAAAGAGACCCAGTACTTC
TRBV29-1,NA,NA,TRBJ2-2,CSGAGSGTGELFF,TGCAGCGGGGCAGGGTCGGGCACCGGGGAGCTGTTTTTT
TRBV20-1,NA,NA,TRBJ2-1,CSARAEGDEQFF,TGCAGTGCTAGAGCTGAAGGCGATGAGCAGTTCTTC
TRBV20-1,NA,TRBD1,TRBJ2-7,CSARVRTGDEQYF,TGCAGTGCTAGAGTACGGACAGGGGACGAGCAGTACTTC
TRBV12-3/TRBV12-4,NA,NA,TRBJ1-5,CASREQGFNQPQHF,TGTGCCAGCAGGGAACAGGGCTTTAATCAGCCCCAGCATTTT
TRBV5-1,NA,NA,TRBJ2-5,CASSRRIGQMETQYF,TGCGCCAGCAGCAGGAGGATAGGACAGATGGAGACCCAGTACTTC
TRBV29-1,few,TRBD1,TRBJ2-5,CSATTGGLETQYF,TGCAGCGCTACGACAGGGGGCCTTGAGACCCAGTACTTC
TRBV6-1,NA,TRBD1,TRBJ1-3,CASRGRGRSLGNTIYF,TGTGCCAGCAGAGGCAGGGGGCGATCGCTCGGAAACACCATATATTTT
TRBV10-3,NA,NA,TRBJ1-3,CAISPRDSGNTIYF,TGTGCCATCAGCCCCCGTGACTCTGGAAACACCATATATTTT
TRBV4-1,NA,TRBD2,TRBJ2-3,CASSLPLGRGADTQYF,TGCGCCAGCAGCCTACCCCTAGGGAGGGGAGCAGATACGCAGTATTTT
TRBV12-3/TRBV12-4,NA,NA,TRBJ2-7,CASSKDYPYEQYF,TGTGCCAGCAGCAAGGACTATCCCTACGAGCAGTACTTC
TRBV4-3,NA,NA,TRBJ2-2,CASSTGLRTGELFF,TGCGCCAGCAGCACGGGACTTCGCACCGGGGAGCTGTTTTTT
TRBV5-4,NA,TRBD2,TRBJ2-5,CASSQGLAAGETQYF,TGTGCCAGCAGCCAGGGACTAGCGGCGGGAGAGACCCAGTACTTC
TRBV6-5,NA,NA,TRBJ2-7,CASSWQGGPYEQYF,TGTGCCAGCAGTTGGCAGGGAGGCCCCTACGAGCAGTACTTC
TRBV5-6,NA,NA,TRBJ2-5,CASSLVGSQHQETQYF,TGTGCCAGCAGCTTGGTGGGCAGCCAACACCAAGAGACCCAGTACTTC
TRBV18,NA,NA,TRBJ2-1,CASSPRYRALNEQFF,TGTGCCAGCTCACCACGTTACCGGGCCCTCAATGAGCAGTTCTTC
TRBV7-8,NA,NA,TRBJ2-5,CASSFSATLQETQYF,TGTGCCAGCAGCTTTTCAGCGACCTTACAAGAGACCCAGTACTTC
TRBV9,NA,TRBD2,TRBJ2-3,CASSVASGDTDTQYF,TGTGCCAGCAGCGTAGCTAGCGGGGACACAGATACGCAGTATTTT
TRBV2,NA,TRBD1,TRBJ1-1,CASEWGQGATEAFF,TGTGCCAGCGAATGGGGACAGGGGGCGACTGAAGCTTTCTTT
TRBV29-1,NA,TRBD1,TRBJ2-7,CSVARGDRTYEQYF,TGCAGCGTTGCCCGAGGGGACAGGACCTACGAGCAGTACTTC
TRBV9,NA,NA,TRBJ1-5,CASSVYTTCIYRPQHF,TGTGCCAGCAGCGTATACACAACTTGTATCTATCGGCCCCAGCATTTT
TRBV12-3/TRBV12-4,NA,NA,TRBJ1-2,CASREGQPNYGYTF,TGTGCCAGCAGGGAGGGACAACCTAACTATGGCTACACCTTC
TRBV11-2,NA,TRBD2,TRBJ2-5,CASSLDWGGPQETQYF,TGTGCCAGCAGCTTAGATTGGGGGGGACCCCAAGAGACCCAGTACTTC
TRBV29-1,many,TRBD1,TRBJ2-1,CSVATGTGSYNEQFF,TGCAGCGTAGCCACCGGGACAGGGTCCTACAATGAGCAGTTCTTC
TRBV12-3/TRBV12-4,few,TRBD1,TRBJ2-7,CASRGGQGALEQYF,TGTGCCAGTAGGGGAGGTCAGGGGGCTTTGGAGCAGTACTTC
TRBV2,NA,NA,TRBJ2-5,CASTGGAKTQYF,TGTGCCAGCACTGGAGGGGCGAAGACCCAGTACTTC
TRBV12-3/TRBV12-4,NA,NA,TRBJ2-5,CASSLIMQETQYF,TGTGCCAGCAGCCTTATTATGCAAGAGACCCAGTACTTC
TRBV4-3,few,NA,TRBJ2-7,CASSQDARVAYEQYF,TGCGCCAGCAGCCAAGATGCCAGGGTCGCCTACGAGCAGTACTTC
TRBV24-1,NA,NA,TRBJ2-2,CATSGRLNTGELFF,TGTGCCACCAGTGGCAGGCTGAACACCGGGGAGCTGTTTTTT
TRBV6-2/TRBV6-3,NA,NA,TRBJ2-1,CASSSRQNEQFF,TGTGCCAGCAGCTCCAGACAGAATGAGCAGTTCTTC
TRBV4-2,few,NA,TRBJ2-7,CASSQGGYPYEQYF,TGTGCCAGCAGCCAAGGGGGCTACCCCTACGAGCAGTACTTC
TRBV9,NA,NA,TRBJ1-2,CASSVFPGRTNYGYTF,TGTGCCAGCAGCGTATTTCCGGGACGGACTAACTATGGCTACACCTTC
TRBV4-3,few,NA,TRBJ2-2,CASSHRQINTGELFF,TGCGCCAGCAGCCATCGGCAGATAAACACCGGGGAGCTGTTTTTT
TRBV6-5,NA,NA,TRBJ2-7,CASSSGVTGSYEQYF,TGTGCCAGCAGTTCCGGGGTGACAGGCTCCTACGAGCAGTACTTC
TRBV5-1,few,NA,TRBJ2-2,CASEDTHLAGELFF,TGCGCCAGCGAGGACACCCACCTAGCCGGGGAGCTGTTTTTT
TRBV11-2,NA,TRBD2,TRBJ2-4,CASSLEFSGGATNIQYF,TGTGCCAGCAGCTTAGAGTTTAGCGGGGGGGCTACGAACATTCAGTACTTC
TRBV4-1,NA,NA,TRBJ2-7,CASSQDLGGPAYEQYF,TGCGCCAGCAGCCAAGATTTGGGCGGACCCGCCTACGAGCAGTACTTC
TRBV5-1,NA,NA,TRBJ2-3,CASSAWDRSTDTQYF,TGCGCCAGCAGCGCCTGGGACCGCTCCACAGATACGCAGTATTTT
TRBV12-3/TRBV12-4,NA,NA,TRBJ2-5,CASTVGETQYF,TGTGCCAGCACGGTCGGGGAGACCCAGTACTTC
TRBV5-1,few,NA,TRBJ1-2,CASSLASRETGGYTF,TGCGCCAGCAGCTTGGCCAGCAGGGAAACGGGTGGCTACACCTTC
TRBV7-2,few,TRBD1,TRBJ2-1,CASRPGQGAENEQFF,TGTGCCAGCAGACCCGGACAGGGGGCGGAGAATGAGCAGTTCTTC